The present entry profiles one T cell receptor (beta chain) with its context. The antigen remains unidentified. The data were obtained in a study of OX40 agonist ivuxolimab in advanced cancers. Study context: Patients were treated with intravenous ivuxolimab, dosed at 0.01 to 10 mg/kg and infused every 2 weeks. Patients were under 90% male with ages roughly 23 to 85, mean 60.

Germline CDR1 and CDR2: MNHEY and SVGAGI. This CDR3 contains 14 residues. V dropped 2 bases and J dropped 5 bases, with 12 bases sitting between them. General study points: Patients with a partial response at 0.1-3.0 mg/kg had among the lowest clonal expansion.

Exclusion of a patient followed from autoimmune disease history or systemic immunosuppression. Generated by immunoSEQ multiplex PCR, the TCRdb table keeps only in-frame clones and is missing some. The sample has tens of thousands of clones, more than 75% seen once. The V call is TRBV6-5, the J call TRBJ1-1; D gene uncertain. This clonotype was sampled from an adult with an advanced solid tumor such as melanoma, head and neck, liver or kidney cancer. Sequencing used CD4+ or CD8+ T cells sorted from blood, obtained in a trial of the OX40 agonist ivuxolimab. The CDR3 region has the DNA TGTGCCAGCAGTTACACCCACCAGAGGACTGAAGCTTTCTTT. Its translation: CASSYTHQRTEAFF.